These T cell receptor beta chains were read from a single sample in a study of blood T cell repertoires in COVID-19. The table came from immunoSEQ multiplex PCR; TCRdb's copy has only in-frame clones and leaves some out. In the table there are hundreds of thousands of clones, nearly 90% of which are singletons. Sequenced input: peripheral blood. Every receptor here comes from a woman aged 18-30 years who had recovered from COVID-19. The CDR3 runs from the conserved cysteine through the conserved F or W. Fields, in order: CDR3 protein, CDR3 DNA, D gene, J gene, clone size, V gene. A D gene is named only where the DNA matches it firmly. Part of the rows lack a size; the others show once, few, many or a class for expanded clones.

CDR3aa: CANSQSGSRGLNQPQHF
CDR3nt: TGCGCCAACAGTCAATCGGGGTCCAGGGGCCTCAATCAGCCCCAGCATTTT
d_gene: -
j_gene: TRBJ1-5
abundance: -
v_gene: TRBV23-1

CDR3aa: CATSESRDISETQYF
CDR3nt: TGTGCCACCAGTGAGTCCCGGGACATTTCCGAGACCCAGTACTTC
d_gene: -
j_gene: TRBJ2-5
abundance: -
v_gene: TRBV24-1

CDR3aa: CASSRTSTYEQYF
CDR3nt: TGTGCCAGCTCCCGGACTAGTACCTACGAGCAGTACTTC
d_gene: TRBD2
j_gene: TRBJ2-7
abundance: -
v_gene: TRBV6-5

CDR3aa: CASSFGQGLYGYTF
CDR3nt: TGTGCCAGCTCATTTGGACAGGGGTTGTATGGCTACACCTTC
d_gene: TRBD1
j_gene: TRBJ1-2
abundance: few
v_gene: TRBV18

CDR3aa: CASSEKDRNTEAFF
CDR3nt: TGTGCCAGCAGTGAAAAGGACAGGAACACTGAAGCTTTCTTT
d_gene: -
j_gene: TRBJ1-1
abundance: -
v_gene: TRBV2

CDR3aa: CASRFQQGNVYARYGYTF
CDR3nt: TGTGCAAGTCGCTTTCAACAGGGGAATGTTTACGCTCGCTATGGCTACACCTTC
d_gene: -
j_gene: TRBJ1-2
abundance: -
v_gene: TRBV12-2

CDR3aa: CASSLGGSNQPQHF
CDR3nt: TGTGCCAGCAGTCTAGGGGGTAGCAATCAGCCCCAGCATTTT
d_gene: -
j_gene: TRBJ1-5
abundance: -
v_gene: TRBV28

CDR3aa: CASSLVLNNEQFF
CDR3nt: TGTGCCAGCAGCTTAGTACTCAACAATGAGCAGTTCTTC
d_gene: -
j_gene: TRBJ2-1
abundance: -
v_gene: TRBV11-2

CDR3aa: CASSVGTGITYEQYF
CDR3nt: TGCGCCAGCAGCGTCGGGACAGGGATTACCTACGAGCAGTACTTC
d_gene: TRBD1
j_gene: TRBJ2-7
abundance: -
v_gene: TRBV5-1

CDR3aa: CASSYDRGDYGYTF
CDR3nt: TGTGCCAGCAGTTACGACAGGGGGGACTATGGCTACACCTTC
d_gene: TRBD1
j_gene: TRBJ1-2
abundance: -
v_gene: TRBV6-2/TRBV6-3

CDR3aa: CASSVALEATGELFF
CDR3nt: TGTGCCAGCAGCGTAGCTCTAGAAGCCACCGGGGAGCTGTTTTTT
d_gene: -
j_gene: TRBJ2-2
abundance: few
v_gene: TRBV9

CDR3aa: CASSQDRLAGVSYEQYF
CDR3nt: TGCGCCAGCAGCCAAGATCGACTAGCGGGAGTCTCCTACGAGCAGTACTTC
d_gene: TRBD2
j_gene: TRBJ2-7
abundance: -
v_gene: TRBV4-3

CDR3aa: CASSLERGRLAGVGGELFF
CDR3nt: TGCGCCAGCAGCTTGGAACGTGGTAGGCTAGCGGGAGTCGGCGGGGAGCTGTTTTTT
d_gene: TRBD2
j_gene: TRBJ2-2
abundance: -
v_gene: TRBV5-1

CDR3aa: CAISDSGGSGEKLFF
CDR3nt: TGTGCCATCAGTGATTCAGGGGGCTCCGGTGAAAAACTGTTTTTT
d_gene: TRBD1
j_gene: TRBJ1-4
abundance: -
v_gene: TRBV10-3

CDR3aa: CASGFRTNTEAFF
CDR3nt: TGTGCTAGTGGTTTCAGGACAAACACTGAAGCTTTCTTT
d_gene: -
j_gene: TRBJ1-1
abundance: -
v_gene: TRBV12-5

CDR3aa: CAISESPRGRDYGYTF
CDR3nt: TGTGCCATCAGTGAGTCCCCCAGGGGGCGGGACTATGGCTACACCTTC
d_gene: TRBD1
j_gene: TRBJ1-2
abundance: -
v_gene: TRBV10-3

CDR3aa: CASSQPDRVGYTF
CDR3nt: TGTGCCAGCAGCCAACCAGACAGGGTTGGCTACACCTTC
d_gene: TRBD1
j_gene: TRBJ1-2
abundance: -
v_gene: TRBV4-2

CDR3aa: CASSDGRVKNIQYF
CDR3nt: TGTGCCAGCAGTGATGGCCGGGTCAAAAACATTCAGTACTTC
d_gene: -
j_gene: TRBJ2-4
abundance: -
v_gene: TRBV2